This T cell receptor (beta chain) emerged from a study of cytomegalovirus exposure and HLA in healthy donors (dated by TCRdb to about 2017). In terms of the full investigation: In an earlier analysis of approximately 640 of the donors, 250 to 350 Gb of sequence data and 117 million unique TCR beta sequences from 150 million to 200 million T cells were reported. The study profiled the T cell repertoires of approximately 700 subjects by immunosequencing and related them to cytomegalovirus serostatus. Alongside the repertoire data, information on donor age, sex, ethnicity and CMV serostatus was compiled. The study aimed to test whether signatures of past pathogen exposure could be identified by cataloging public T cell receptors. To predict cytomegalovirus infection status, the study brought together high-throughput TCR immunosequencing, statistical association of individual TCRs with disease status, and machine learning. Typing coverage differed by locus: A, B, C, DRB1 and DQB1 were typed in about 629-640 donors, DQA1 in 522, DPA1 in 600 to 610, and DPB1 in 472. To study patterns of TCR occurrence, a later analysis re-analyzed previously published TCR beta repertoires from around 660 donors and added high-resolution HLA genotyping. In addition to the first cohort of 666 subjects, a separate validation cohort of 120 different subjects was used. A later genetic analysis used genome-wide SNP genotypes for about 65% of the roughly 670 donors, treating that subset as a discovery cohort. Because of strong linkage in the cohort, roughly five DR-DQ haplotypes were treated as single units for association and clustering. An early release covering 550 to 650 HLA-typed donors comprised about 320 gigabases of sequencing data and tens of millions of unique TCR sequences. All discovery cohort repertoires had been generated on a single sequencing platform. On average, 235,054 unique TCR beta nucleotide sequences were sequenced per donor among fewer than 500 genotyped donors of the cohort, with 15% to 20% of those sequences being non-productive. Rather than drawing on any new phenotypic data, the later analysis identified candidate immune exposures from TCR beta sequences and the way those sequences occurred across donors. Both class I and class II loci were covered by HLA typing, at four-digit resolution. To decide whether each TCR beta V gene segment behaved as functional or pseudogenic, an earlier analysis of some 600 of the donors relied on high-throughput TCR beta sequencing. Of the roughly 400 genotyped donors, 65% to 90% were placed in the genetic ancestry cluster associated with self-reported Caucasian donors.

CDR3 length: 16 amino acids, cysteine to phenylalanine. Only the CDR3 DNA is retained, 48 bases long and in frame from the first base. The germline V end is reduced by 3 bases and the J end by 8 bases; junction bases left unmatched: 10. The germline V gene (reference sequence) yields SEHNR for CDR1 and FQNEAQ for CDR2. The cohort was made up of about 670 healthy bone marrow donors. At the time of sampling, every cohort member was nominally healthy, though immune exposures that went unrecorded were likely present. The donor tested CMV seronegative, placing the donor among the roughly 350 seronegative members of the cohort. A peripheral blood sample was provided by each donor, and peripheral blood mononuclear cells were used for TCR beta sequencing. Genomic DNA extraction from the blood cell samples was performed with the Qiagen DNeasy Blood Extraction Kit. Study-wide findings and limitations: In a later analysis, most CMV-associated TCR beta chains were found to appear HLA-restricted, with HLA associations seemingly driven largely by CMV exposure. The authors suggested that the approach could potentially be extended to other disease states and immunological phenotypes. When HLA alleles, especially DR and DQ, strongly co-occurred, TCR associations were difficult to assign to individual alleles. Linkage disequilibrium might explain the correlated functional status among segregating V segments, but an unknown experimental factor could not be ruled out. The cohort was sequenced for TCR beta chains only, and without alpha or paired-chain data the features that could be detected were limited. At a false discovery rate of 0.05, a later analysis linked some 17,000 TCR beta sequences to specific HLA alleles. Several of the top co-occurrence clusters appeared to be linked to parvovirus B19, influenza, CMV and Epstein-Barr virus, according to a later analysis. In a later genetic analysis, a missense DCLRE1C variant was associated with V-gene and J-gene trimming of TCR beta chains, and the association was replicated in an independent cohort. In vitro tests confirmed that three of the cytomegalovirus-associated TCR beta chains recognize cytomegalovirus antigens. A cluster of highly shared sequence variants was judged likely to be a technical artifact of the sequencing pipeline. A total of 150 or so TCR beta chains were listed by the study as associated with cytomegalovirus. In a later analysis, HLA-associated TCR beta chains showed more clonal expansion and lower generation probabilities than non-associated chains that were equally common. The only immune exposure information available for the cohort was CMV serostatus. Most TCR sequences were observed very rarely across donors, whereas some public TCRs were present in many individuals. In a later analysis, the rate of TCR association differed among HLA loci, with DRB1 alleles having the most associated TCRs and HLA-C alleles having the fewest. Because HLA typing was unavailable for some donors at each locus, only the typed subset was used in association tests. Broadly in line with IMGT annotations, most TCR beta V segments showed up in productive rearrangements about 90% or about 30% of the time in an earlier analysis of several hundred of the donors. The 87-base-pair reads could not distinguish some IMGT-functional V segments, including TRBV6-2 and TRBV6-3, so those segments were excluded. The presence/absence analyses assumed that sequencing depth was roughly uniform across donors, and that assumption may not be true. In both the original and validation cohorts, the classifier was reported to diagnose cytomegalovirus status with high specificity and sensitivity. Approximately 18 rarely observed V segments, including chromosome 9 orphons, were excluded from the earlier analysis of approximately 600 of the donors because counts were too low. A further reported finding was that TCR beta sequences accurately predicted the HLA-A and HLA-B alleles for most subjects in the first cohort. Compared with the approximately 710-donor mean, donors in an Asian-associated ancestry cluster had fewer N-insertions in productive TCRs, according to a later genetic analysis.

Library preparation was by the immunoSEQ multiplex PCR assay. The multiplex PCR relied on a mix of 60 forward primers for TCR Vbeta segments and 13 reverse primers for TCR Jbeta segments. The CDR3 region of rearranged TCR beta genes was amplified from genomic DNA by a multiplex PCR assay. Amplified TCR beta libraries were sequenced as 87-base-pair reads on the Illumina HiSeq System. Per the original workflow: A later analysis tallied 75 million to 95 million unique TCR beta chains across the roughly 610 repertoires, and around 12 million of those chains were shared by two or more donors. Raw reads were error-corrected and collapsed into unique sequences with a nearest-neighbor algorithm that merged closely related sequences to remove PCR and sequencing errors. Alignment of CDR3 sequences to IMGT reference sequences was used to assign V, D and J gene segments. For a sequence to be retained, at least a six-nucleotide match to both a V gene segment and a J gene segment was required. Rearrangements were called productive when the CDR3 lacked stop codons and stayed in frame with V and J; all others were non-productive. Following IMGT convention, CDR3 was defined as the stretch from the second conserved V-encoded cysteine to the conserved J-encoded phenylalanine. Sequences without an unambiguous match to a single V gene segment were excluded from the earlier analysis of approximately 600 of the donors. In an earlier analysis of 587 of the donors, V segments were called functional above 56.7% productive rearrangements and were called segregating when the between-donor standard deviation exceeded 5%. To diagnose cytomegalovirus status from the catalog of TCR beta chain sequences, a statistical classification framework was built. In a later analysis, V and J genes were assigned by comparing TCR nucleotide sequences against IMGT/GENE-DB human TR gene sequences. In a later analysis, CDR3 sequences and most-parsimonious VDJ recombination scenarios were assigned using the TCRdist pipeline. A later analysis defined each TCR beta chain by its CDR3 amino acid sequence plus V-gene family, and excluded reads lacking a unique V-gene family. A later analysis removed roughly 590 highly shared, low-generation-probability nucleotide sequences to deal with suspected cross-contamination and a sequencing artifact. For each public chain, a later analysis derived a clonal expansion index from normalized ranks of inferred template counts within each repertoire. Generation probabilities in a later analysis came from a VDJ recombination model fitted to out-of-frame rearrangements, and those results were checked against IGoR. In a later analysis, hypergeometric tests were used to score TCR-TCR, TCR-HLA and TCR-CMV co-occurrence, with a repertoire-size bias correction applied to TCR pairs. To estimate false discovery rates, a later analysis permuted the HLA or CMV assignments 20 times. In a later analysis, co-occurring TCRs were grouped using DBSCAN, with TCRdist sequence similarity added in when clustering inside HLA-allele-positive subsets. Repertoires with fewer than 30,000 or more than 120,000 public chains, plus five repertoires with anomalous nucleotide sharing, were excluded from co-occurrence clustering. TCRdb retrieved this table from immuneACCESS and kept in-frame rearrangements only. Not all clones are present; in checked studies, unresolved V genes account for under half, and no reason is known for the remainder. For V, J and clone size, that table is used; D and trimming come from the DNA. Counted in this sample were over 80,000 clones; approximately 70% of them appeared once. Together, the top ten hold 3.5% to 4.5% of the sample.

As to this clone: Its recognized antigen is unknown. One base away there is no much larger clone; base qualities are not given.

Rearrangement joined TRBV7-9 to TRBJ1-4; the junction holds 9 bases that match TRBD1. The sample was PBMCs. This sequence was found in a middle-aged man in good health and CMV-seronegative. The sequenced DNA: TGTGCCAGCAGCTTGGGACAGGGTTGGAATTCGGAAAAACTGTTTTTT. Its translation reads: CASSLGQGWNSEKLFF.